A selection of T cell receptor beta chains follows, all from one sample in a study of blood T cell repertoires in COVID-19. This table comes from immunoSEQ multiplex PCR, and its TCRdb copy is limited to in-frame clones, with some not included. This table has about 270,000 clones, approximately 89% appearing once. Source material: peripheral blood. The receptor source for this set is a man aged 40-49 years with active or convalescent COVID-19. The CDR3 runs from the conserved cysteine through the conserved F or W. The D gene is left open where the match is weak. Size is stated for part of the rows, as once, few or many counts, or as a class when the clone is expanded.

>TRBD1|TRBV30|TRBJ1-5|.
TGTGCCTGGAGCGACAGGGTCGTCGATCAGCCCCAGCATTTT
CAWSDRVVDQPQHF
>TRBD2|TRBV19|TRBJ2-1|.
TGTGCCAGTAGCCATAGGCGACTAGCGGGAGTCAATGAGCAGTTCTTC
CASSHRRLAGVNEQFF
>TRBD2|TRBV7-3|TRBJ2-2|.
TGTGCCAGCAGCTTACGAGGGACTAGCGGGAGGGCGAACACCGGGGAGCTGTTTTTT
CASSLRGTSGRANTGELFF
>TRBD2|TRBV6-1|TRBJ2-7|.
TGTGCCAGCAGTACAACTAGCGGGAGATCCTACGAGCAGTACTTC
CASSTTSGRSYEQYF
>.|TRBV3-1/TRBV3-2|TRBJ2-3|once
TGTGCCAGCAGCCGCGCGGGACCCCAGCCCACAGATACGCAGTATTTT
CASSRAGPQPTDTQYF
>.|TRBV25-1|TRBJ1-5|.
TGTGCCAGCAGTGAATATCCGGGTCAGCCCCAGCATTTT
CASSEYPGQPQHF
>TRBD1|TRBV19|TRBJ1-2|.
TGTGCCAGTAGACCGGGACAGCGTGGCGGCTACACCTTC
CASRPGQRGGYTF
>.|TRBV12-3/TRBV12-4|TRBJ1-2|.
TGTGCCAGCAGTTTGAGAGAAATCTATGGCTACACCTTC
CASSLREIYGYTF
>TRBD2|TRBV10-3|TRBJ2-5|.
TGTGCCATCAGTGGGACTAGCGGGAGGGCCGAAGAGACCCAGTACTTC
CAISGTSGRAEETQYF
>.|TRBV10-3|TRBJ2-1|.
TGTGCCATCAGTCGGCGGCAGGTGGGGAGCTACAATGAGCAGTTCTTC
CAISRRQVGSYNEQFF
>TRBD1|TRBV2|TRBJ2-7|.
TGTGCCAGCAGTGAAGCCACAGGGGCCTACGAGCAGTACTTC
CASSEATGAYEQYF
>.|TRBV28|TRBJ2-7|.
TGTGCCATTAGGGGGTTGGGTTTCCCCTACGAGCAGTACTTC
CAIRGLGFPYEQYF
>TRBD1|TRBV23-1|TRBJ1-2|.
TGCGCCAGCAGTCAACTAGAAGCCTCGGACAGGGGAAACTATGGCTACACCTTC
CASSQLEASDRGNYGYTF
>TRBD1|TRBV10-3|TRBJ1-6|once
TGTGCCATCAGCCAACAGGGGGCGGACTCACCCCTCCACTTT
CAISQQGADSPLHF
>.|TRBV28|TRBJ1-4|.
TGTGCCAGCAAGGCAGGAACTAATGAAAAACTGTTTTTT
CASKAGTNEKLFF
>TRBD2|TRBV4-1|TRBJ2-2|.
TGCGCCAGCGAGAGACCTAGCGGGGTCAACACCGGGGAGCTGTTTTTT
CASERPSGVNTGELFF
>TRBD1|TRBV10-3|TRBJ2-1|.
TGTGCCATCAGTGGACAGGGAGACAATGAGCAGTTCTTC
CAISGQGDNEQFF
>TRBD1|TRBV19|TRBJ1-1|once
TGTGCCAGTAGTATTGGGACAGGGGGCAATACTGAAGCTTTCTTT
CASSIGTGGNTEAFF
>.|TRBV10-3|TRBJ1-3|.
TGTGCCACAGACCGGGGTTTCGTGGGGACCATATATTTT
CATDRGFVGTIYF
>.|TRBV4-2|TRBJ1-6|.
TGTGCCAGCAGCCAAGTTGACCGCGGGGTTAATTCACCCCTCCACTTT
CASSQVDRGVNSPLHF
>.|TRBV12-3/TRBV12-4|TRBJ2-2|.
TGTGCCAGCAGTTTATCGGACACCGGGGAGCTGTTTTTT
CASSLSDTGELFF
>.|TRBV25-1|TRBJ1-2|.
TGTGCCAGCTTTTTCGGGGGATCTGGCTACACCTTC
CASFFGGSGYTF
>TRBD1|TRBV9|TRBJ1-2|.
TGTGCCAGCAGTGGCGACAGGGTCTATGGCTACACCTTC
CASSGDRVYGYTF
>TRBD2|TRBV5-5|TRBJ2-2|.
TGTGCCAGCAGCTCGCTAGCGGGGATGACCGGGGAGCTGTTTTTT
CASSSLAGMTGELFF
>.|TRBV5-6|TRBJ2-3|.
TGTGCCAGCAGCTTGGACAGGGGCACAGATACGCAGTATTTT
CASSLDRGTDTQYF
>TRBD2|TRBV2|TRBJ2-7|.
TGTGCCAGCAGTGAATTCAGCGGGACTAGTACCTACGAGCAGTACTTC
CASSEFSGTSTYEQYF
>TRBD1|TRBV30|TRBJ2-1|.
TGTGCCTGGGACGAGGGACAGGGATATTCAAGGGAGCAGTTCTTC
CAWDEGQGYSREQFF
>TRBD2|TRBV7-6|TRBJ2-7|once
TGTGCCAGCAGCGCGGGACTAGCGGGGGGGCCCCACGAGCAGTACTTC
CASSAGLAGGPHEQYF
>.|TRBV13|TRBJ2-5|.
TGTGCCAGCAGCCCCCGACCAGCAGGGCGGGAGACCCAGTACTTC
CASSPRPAGRETQYF
>TRBD2|TRBV7-9|TRBJ2-1|.
TGTGCCAGCAGCTTAGAGACTAGCGGGGCCGGGAATGAGCAGTTCTTC
CASSLETSGAGNEQFF
>.|TRBV18|TRBJ2-6|.
TGTGCCAGCTCACCACTTCGCTCTGGGGCCAACGTCCTGACTTTC
CASSPLRSGANVLTF
>.|TRBV28|TRBJ1-3|.
TGTGCCACCGAGACCCGGAGATCTGGAAACACCATATATTTT
CATETRRSGNTIYF
>TRBD2|TRBV5-5|TRBJ2-2|.
TGTGCCAGCAGCTCGCTCAGGCTAGCGGGAGGTGATGGGACCGGGGAGCTGTTTTTT
CASSSLRLAGGDGTGELFF
>TRBD1|TRBV11-2|TRBJ2-7|.
TGTGCCAGCAGCTTCAAAGCCGGGACAGGCTACGAGCAGTACTTC
CASSFKAGTGYEQYF
>TRBD2|TRBV5-1|TRBJ2-4|.
TGCGCCAGCAGACCTAGCGGGGTTGAAAACATTCAGTACTTC
CASRPSGVENIQYF
>TRBD1|TRBV6-6|TRBJ1-1|.
TGTGCCAGCCGCGGACAGGGTAGCACTGAAGCTTTCTTT
CASRGQGSTEAFF
>TRBD1|TRBV19|TRBJ1-5|few
TGTGCCAGTAGTCCCCCGGGACAGAATAATCAGCCCCAGCATTTT
CASSPPGQNNQPQHF
>TRBD2|TRBV6-5|TRBJ2-3|once
TGTGCCAGCAGTTACGAAGGCGGGGGGGCTCGGGATACGCAGTATTTT
CASSYEGGGARDTQYF
>TRBD1|TRBV6-5|TRBJ1-5|.
TGTGCCAGCAGATTATACAGGGGTAGCAATCAGCCCCAGCATTTT
CASRLYRGSNQPQHF
>TRBD1|TRBV6-1|TRBJ1-5|.
TGTGCCAGCAGTGCGGACAGGGGGCGCCTATTACAGCCCCAGCATTTT
CASSADRGRLLQPQHF
>.|TRBV5-1|TRBJ1-4|.
TGCGCCAGCAGCCCCGACCCCTGGGCAAATGAAAAACTGTTTTTT
CASSPDPWANEKLFF
>TRBD1|TRBV7-9|TRBJ1-5|.
TGTGCCAGCAGCTTAGGGACAGGGGCGGGTAGCAATCAGCCCCAGCATTTT
CASSLGTGAGSNQPQHF
>.|TRBV23-1|TRBJ2-2|.
TGCGCCAGCAGTCGACACAGGAACATGGACACCGGGGAGCTGTTTTTT
CASSRHRNMDTGELFF
>.|TRBV7-2|TRBJ2-7|.
TGTGCCAGCAGCTTAGCCGGGACGGAGGGGAATTACGAGCAGTACTTC
CASSLAGTEGNYEQYF
>TRBD2|TRBV30|TRBJ2-3|.
TGTGCCTGGAGTGAGGCGGGAGGGCCCCCAGATACGCAGTATTTT
CAWSEAGGPPDTQYF
>.|TRBV18|TRBJ1-1|once
TGTGCCAGCTCACCACCCGGGGGACTTTGGCTGGGTGAAGCTTTCTTT
CASSPPGGLWLGEAFF
>TRBD1|TRBV6-1|TRBJ2-3|.
TGTGCCAGCAGTGGACAGGGAAGTGGCACAGATACGCAGTATTTT
CASSGQGSGTDTQYF
>.|TRBV5-4|TRBJ1-1|.
TGTGCCATCTGGGGGCCCTCAGTGAACACTGAAGCTTTCTTT
CAIWGPSVNTEAFF
>TRBD2|TRBV13|TRBJ2-7|.
TGTGCCAGCAGCTGGGGACTAGCAAGTGGCTACGAGCAGTACTTC
CASSWGLASGYEQYF
>.|TRBV18|TRBJ2-1|.
TGTGCCAGCTCACCGAATGCAGATACTGAGCAGTTCTTC
CASSPNADTEQFF
>TRBD1|TRBV29-1|TRBJ1-1|once
TGCAGCGTTGGGACAGGGGGATGGGCTTTCTTT
CSVGTGGWAFF
>TRBD1|TRBV19|TRBJ1-5|.
TGTGCCAGTAGTATCGGACAGGGGCGACGGAGCAATCAGCCCCAGCATTTT
CASSIGQGRRSNQPQHF
>TRBD1|TRBV6-5|TRBJ2-7|.
TGTGCCAGCAGTTACGACAGGGACGCCTACGAGCAGTACTTC
CASSYDRDAYEQYF
>.|TRBV9|TRBJ1-2|.
TGTGCCAGCAGCCCCCGGACAGACGGTTTTTATGGCTACACCTTC
CASSPRTDGFYGYTF
>.|TRBV9|TRBJ1-5|few
TGTGCCAGCAGCGTAGGAGGGGGGGAGGACAATCAGCCCCAGCATTTT
CASSVGGGEDNQPQHF
>.|TRBV6-5|TRBJ2-2|once
TGTGCCAGCAGGGGACAACTCACCGGGGAGCTGTTTTTT
CASRGQLTGELFF
>.|TRBV10-2|TRBJ2-7|.
TGCGCCAGTGCAGGGGCTTACGAGCAGTACTTC
CASAGAYEQYF
>TRBD1|TRBV16|TRBJ2-6|.
TGTGCCAGCAGCCCACGGACAGGGGGGAGTGGGGCCAACGTCCTGACTTTC
CASSPRTGGSGANVLTF